This TCR beta chain is drawn from a study of CXCR3-negative and CXCR3-positive naive CD8 T cells. The study, taken as a whole, reports: CXCR3-positive naive cells had more hydrophobic TRB CDR3s than CXCR3-negative naive cells. Partially decreased CXCR3 expression was recorded after cryopreservation, and fresh PBMCs were used in most assays.

The authors prepared UMI-labeled TRB cDNA libraries by 5' RACE. From its re-call of the 5' RACE reads, TCRdb lists each CDR3 protein once, without DNA. The table for this sample gives 50,000 to 65,000 distinct CDR3 sequences. The CDR3 runs 12 residues. Germline V gene lookup returns CDR1 SEHNR and CDR2 FQNEAQ (reference sequence). Identification of naive CD8+ T cells rested on CD45RO-CCR7+CD27+CD95- status. Details on this clonotype: Antigen specificity is unknown.

Sample: naive CXCR3+ CD8+ T cells from blood. Subset meaning: CD45RO-CCR7+CD27+CD95- naive CD8+ T cells expressing CXCR3 (TNR3+). This clonotype was obtained from a human donor in good health. Some clones in this sample may be carry-over from other donors' samples. The chain uses TRBV7-9 and TRBJ2-7. Here the CDR3 reads CASSASTYEQYF.